This is a list of T cell receptor beta chains from one sample in a study of CD4 T cells in relation to SARS-CoV-2 and coronaviruses. Generated by immunoSEQ multiplex PCR, the TCRdb table keeps only in-frame clones and is missing some. The sample contains tens of thousands of clones, 70% to 80% of which appear only once. Their cognate antigens are unknown. Sequenced sample: CD4+ T cells from PBMCs, cultured in vitro. Receptor source: a human donor in good health. Both conserved end residues are part of each CDR3. The D gene is left open where the match is weak. Rows may omit the clone size; those that give it use once, few, many or a size class.

size | D | J | V | DNA | CDR3
. | TRBD1 | TRBJ2-4 | TRBV9 | TGTGCCAGCAGCGCTCGGACAGGAAATGGGGACATTCAGTACTTC | CASSARTGNGDIQYF
few | . | TRBJ1-2 | TRBV12-3/TRBV12-4 | TGTGCCAGTTATAAAGGGGGTGGCGATGGCTACACCTTC | CASYKGGGDGYTF
few | . | TRBJ1-2 | TRBV29-1 | TGCAGCGTTGAAGGGTTGGATGGCTACACCTTC | CSVEGLDGYTF
. | TRBD2 | TRBJ2-1 | TRBV7-2 | TGTGCCAGCAGCCCCGGGCGGGGGGCCCCTCCTTACAATGAGCAGTTCTTC | CASSPGRGAPPYNEQFF
. | . | TRBJ1-1 | TRBV18 | TGTGCCAGCTCACCATCGGGGGACGACACTGAAGCTTTCTTT | CASSPSGDDTEAFF
. | . | TRBJ2-1 | TRBV7-2 | TGTGCCAGCAGCTTAGCGCGGATCGGTCATGAGCAGTTCTTC | CASSLARIGHEQFF
. | . | TRBJ1-2 | TRBV2 | TGTGCCAGCAGTGAAGCGTTGGGCGCGGGTGGCTACACCTTC | CASSEALGAGGYTF
. | . | TRBJ1-2 | TRBV7-2 | TGTGCCAGCAGCTTAGCGGGGAGGCAGGGCTATGGCTACACCTTC | CASSLAGRQGYGYTF
. | . | TRBJ1-5 | TRBV27 | TGTGCCAGCAGTTTACCGGTATGTAATCAGCCCCAGCATTTT | CASSLPVCNQPQHF
few | . | TRBJ1-3 | TRBV2 | TGTGCCAGCAGGTTTCGCGTCAGTCGGTCTGGAAACACCATATATTTT | CASRFRVSRSGNTIYF
. | . | TRBJ2-7 | TRBV5-1 | TGCGCCAGCAGTATGCGGGGGACAGGGACTAGCTACGAGCAGTACTTC | CASSMRGTGTSYEQYF
. | TRBD1 | TRBJ1-1 | TRBV5-1 | TGCGCCAGCAGCTTGTCTCTGGACAGGGTTGAGGCTTTCTTT | CASSLSLDRVEAFF
. | . | TRBJ1-2 | TRBV9 | TGTGCCAGCAGCGTAGGGTACGGGGCAGCCTGGGGCTACACCTTC | CASSVGYGAAWGYTF
few | . | TRBJ1-2 | TRBV19 | TGTGCCAGTAGTCCAGAACGGACAAGACCTAACTATGGCTACACCTTC | CASSPERTRPNYGYTF
. | TRBD1 | TRBJ1-2 | TRBV10-3 | TGTGCCATCAGTGAGACCCAACCGGGACAGGGTAATGGCTACACCTTC | CAISETQPGQGNGYTF
few | . | TRBJ1-6 | TRBV10-3 | TGTGCCATCAGTGAGTCGATCGCTTCACCCCTCCACTTT | CAISESIASPLHF
. | . | TRBJ1-1 | TRBV6-1 | TGTGCCAGCAGTGACGGACAGAGCCGGATTTCTGAAGCTTTCTTT | CASSDGQSRISEAFF
. | TRBD1 | TRBJ2-7 | TRBV11-3 | TGTGCCAGCAGCTTAGGACAGGGGGTAGCCTACGAGCAGTACTTC | CASSLGQGVAYEQYF
once | . | TRBJ1-4 | TRBV11-2 | TGTGCCAGCAGCCCCGAAGCCGTGCGGGGTGAAAAACTGTTTTTT | CASSPEAVRGEKLFF
. | . | TRBJ1-1 | TRBV11-2 | TGTGCCAGCAGCTTACAGGGTCGAGGGGCCGCTTTCTTT | CASSLQGRGAAFF
. | TRBD1 | TRBJ2-7 | TRBV5-1 | TGCGCCAGCAGCCAAGGACAGGGAACGGGCGAGCAGTACTTC | CASSQGQGTGEQYF
. | . | TRBJ1-1 | TRBV3-1/TRBV3-2 | TGTGCCAGCAGCCGCGCGGGGGTCACTGAAGCTTTCTTT | CASSRAGVTEAFF
. | . | TRBJ1-2 | TRBV28 | TGTGCCAGCAGAGGGGATCTACTCCTTAACTATGGCTACACCTTC | CASRGDLLLNYGYTF